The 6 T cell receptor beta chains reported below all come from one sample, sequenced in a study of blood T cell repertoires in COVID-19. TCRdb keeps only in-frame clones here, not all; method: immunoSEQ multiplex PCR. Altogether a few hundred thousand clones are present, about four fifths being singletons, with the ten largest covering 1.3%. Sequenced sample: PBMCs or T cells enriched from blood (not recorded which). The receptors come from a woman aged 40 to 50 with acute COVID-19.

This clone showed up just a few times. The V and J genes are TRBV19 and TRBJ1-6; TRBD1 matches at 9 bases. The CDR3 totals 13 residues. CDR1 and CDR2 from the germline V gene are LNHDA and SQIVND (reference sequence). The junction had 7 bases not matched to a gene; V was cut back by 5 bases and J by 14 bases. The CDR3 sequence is CASSSGTGYSLHF. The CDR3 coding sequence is TGTGCCAGTAGTTCCGGGACAGGGTATTCCCTCCACTTT.

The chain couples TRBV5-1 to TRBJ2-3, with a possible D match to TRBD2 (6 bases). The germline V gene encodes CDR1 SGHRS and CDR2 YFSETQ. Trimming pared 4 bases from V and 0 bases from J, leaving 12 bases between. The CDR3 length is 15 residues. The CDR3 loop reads CASSPRGHSTDTQYF. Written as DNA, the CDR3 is TGCGCCAGCAGCCCGCGGGGTCATAGCACAGATACGCAGTATTTT.

CDR3: CASTKRDSSNQPQHF. The CDR3 region has the DNA TGTGCCAGCACCAAACGGGACAGTAGCAATCAGCCCCAGCATTTT. This chain uses TRBV21-1 with TRBJ1-5; the D call in the table, TRBD1, was not verified against the DNA. TRBV21-1 is flagged as a pseudogene. This CDR3 has 15 residues.

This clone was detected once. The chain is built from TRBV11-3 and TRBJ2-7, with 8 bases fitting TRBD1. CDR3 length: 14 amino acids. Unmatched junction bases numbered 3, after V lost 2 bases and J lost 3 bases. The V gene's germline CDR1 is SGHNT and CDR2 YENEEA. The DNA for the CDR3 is TGTGCCAGCAGCTTAACGGGGACAGGCTACGAGCAGTACTTC. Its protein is CASSLTGTGYEQYF.

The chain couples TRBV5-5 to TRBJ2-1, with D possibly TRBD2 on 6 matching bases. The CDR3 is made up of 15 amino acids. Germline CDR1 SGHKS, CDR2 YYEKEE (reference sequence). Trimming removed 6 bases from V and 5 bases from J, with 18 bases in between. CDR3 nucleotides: TGTGCCAGCATCGCTTGGGGGAGGACGGACAATGAGCAGTTCTTC. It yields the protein CASIAWGRTDNEQFF.

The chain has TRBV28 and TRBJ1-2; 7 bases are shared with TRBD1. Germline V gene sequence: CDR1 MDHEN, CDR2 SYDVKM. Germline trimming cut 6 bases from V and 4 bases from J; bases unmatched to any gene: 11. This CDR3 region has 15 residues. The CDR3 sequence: CASSPMDAGGYGYTF. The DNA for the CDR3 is TGTGCCAGCAGCCCTATGGACGCAGGGGGCTATGGCTACACCTTC.